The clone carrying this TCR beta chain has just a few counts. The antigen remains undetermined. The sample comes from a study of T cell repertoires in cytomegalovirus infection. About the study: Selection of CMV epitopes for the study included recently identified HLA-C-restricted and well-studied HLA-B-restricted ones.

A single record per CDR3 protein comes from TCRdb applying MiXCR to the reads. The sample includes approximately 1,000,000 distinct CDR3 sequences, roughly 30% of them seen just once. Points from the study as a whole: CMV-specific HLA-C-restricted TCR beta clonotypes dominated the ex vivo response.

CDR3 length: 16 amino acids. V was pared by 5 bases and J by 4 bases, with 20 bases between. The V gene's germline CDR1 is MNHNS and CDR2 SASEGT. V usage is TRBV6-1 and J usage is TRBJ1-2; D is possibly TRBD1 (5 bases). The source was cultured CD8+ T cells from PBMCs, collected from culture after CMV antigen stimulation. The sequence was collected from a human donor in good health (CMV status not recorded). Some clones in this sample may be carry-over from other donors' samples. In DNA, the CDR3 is TGTGCCAGCAGTCCCGGAACCACAGGACGTCGCTATGGCTACACCTTC. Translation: CASSPGTTGRRYGYTF.